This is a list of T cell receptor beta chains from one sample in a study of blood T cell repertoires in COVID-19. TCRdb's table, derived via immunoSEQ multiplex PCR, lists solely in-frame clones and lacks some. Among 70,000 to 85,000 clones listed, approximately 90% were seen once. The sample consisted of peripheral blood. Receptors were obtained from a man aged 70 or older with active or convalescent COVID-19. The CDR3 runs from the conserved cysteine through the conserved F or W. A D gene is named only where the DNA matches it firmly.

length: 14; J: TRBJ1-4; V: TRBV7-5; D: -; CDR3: CVRIERGVGEKLFF; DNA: TGTGTCAGAATCGAGAGAGGTGTCGGGGAAAAACTGTTTTTT
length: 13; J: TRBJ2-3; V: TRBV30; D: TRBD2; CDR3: CAWSVRGVDTQYF; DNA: TGTGCCTGGAGTGTACGGGGGGTAGATACGCAGTATTTT
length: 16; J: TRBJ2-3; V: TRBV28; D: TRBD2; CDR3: CASSFLRGGATDTQYF; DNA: TGTGCCAGCTCCTTTTTGCGGGGGGGGGCCACAGATACGCAGTATTTT
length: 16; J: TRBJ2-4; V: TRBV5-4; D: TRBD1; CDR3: CASSSGTGVAKNIQYF; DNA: TGTGCCAGCAGCTCAGGGACAGGGGTAGCCAAAAACATTCAGTACTTC
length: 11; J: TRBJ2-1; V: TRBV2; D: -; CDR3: CASSYTGEQFF; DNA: TGTGCCAGCAGTTATACAGGAGAGCAGTTCTTC
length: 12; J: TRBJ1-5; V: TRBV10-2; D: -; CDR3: CATIRENQPQHF; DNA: TGCGCCACTATCCGGGAAAATCAGCCCCAGCATTTT
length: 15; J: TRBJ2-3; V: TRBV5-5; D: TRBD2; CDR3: CASRRTSGGTDTQYF; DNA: TGTGCCAGCAGGCGGACTAGCGGGGGCACAGATACGCAGTATTTT
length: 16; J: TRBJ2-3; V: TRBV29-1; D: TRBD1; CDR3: CSVTRGTGGLTDTQYF; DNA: TGCAGCGTTACCCGGGGGACAGGGGGACTCACAGATACGCAGTATTTT
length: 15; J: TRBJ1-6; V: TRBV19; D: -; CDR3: CASSIGTVLNSPLHF; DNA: TGTGCCAGTAGTATAGGGACAGTCTTAAATTCACCCCTCCACTTT
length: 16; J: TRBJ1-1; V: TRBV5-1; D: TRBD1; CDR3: CASSQTGGAGNTEAFF; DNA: TGCGCCAGCAGCCAGACAGGGGGCGCCGGGAACACTGAAGCTTTCTTT
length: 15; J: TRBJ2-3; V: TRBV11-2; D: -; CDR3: CASSTGQSPWDTQYF; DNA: TGTGCCAGCAGCACAGGACAGAGTCCTTGGGATACGCAGTATTTT
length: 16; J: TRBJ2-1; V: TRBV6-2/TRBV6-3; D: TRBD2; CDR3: CASSYSFLAGDNEQFF; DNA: TGTGCCAGCAGTTACTCTTTCCTAGCGGGAGACAATGAGCAGTTCTTC
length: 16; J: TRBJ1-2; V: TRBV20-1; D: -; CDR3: CSASKIGVTQDYGYTF; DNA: TGCAGTGCTAGTAAAATAGGGGTTACCCAGGACTATGGCTACACCTTC
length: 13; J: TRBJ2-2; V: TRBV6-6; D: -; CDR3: CASSPTLTGELFF; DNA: TGTGCCAGCAGCCCGACACTTACCGGGGAGCTGTTTTTT
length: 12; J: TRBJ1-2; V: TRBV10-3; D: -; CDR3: CAISDSNYGYTF; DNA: TGTGCCATCAGTGACTCTAACTATGGCTACACCTTC
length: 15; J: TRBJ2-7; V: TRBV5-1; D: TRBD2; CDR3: CASSPAGLAEYEQYF; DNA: TGCGCCAGCAGCCCGGCGGGACTAGCGGAATACGAGCAGTACTTC